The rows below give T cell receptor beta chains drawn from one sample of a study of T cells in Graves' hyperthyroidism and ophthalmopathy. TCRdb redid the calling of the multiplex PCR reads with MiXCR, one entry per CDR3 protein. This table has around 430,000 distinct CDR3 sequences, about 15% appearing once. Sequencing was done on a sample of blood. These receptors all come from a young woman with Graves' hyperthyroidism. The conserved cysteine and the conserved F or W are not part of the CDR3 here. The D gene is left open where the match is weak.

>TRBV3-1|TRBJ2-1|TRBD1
ASSREGQQLEQF
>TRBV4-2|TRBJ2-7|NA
ASSQVGKSRGEQY
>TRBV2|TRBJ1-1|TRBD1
ASSEGQGALSTEAF
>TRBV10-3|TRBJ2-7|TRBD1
AISTGTGVYEQY
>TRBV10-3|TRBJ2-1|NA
AISPDPYEQF
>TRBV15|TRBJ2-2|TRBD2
ATSIAGVGTGELF
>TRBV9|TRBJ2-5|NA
ASSNQQGLQETQY
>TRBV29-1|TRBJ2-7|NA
SVEGGGYEQY
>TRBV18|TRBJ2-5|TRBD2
ASSHEREYQETQY
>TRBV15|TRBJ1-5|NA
ATSPDIGGYQPQH
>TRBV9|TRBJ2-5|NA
ASSVGGNGETQY
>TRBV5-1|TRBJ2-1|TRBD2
ASSSGLAGDSYNEQF
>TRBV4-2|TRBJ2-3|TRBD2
ASEKQDGREPRGTQY
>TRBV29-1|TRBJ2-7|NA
IPRGAIRYEQY
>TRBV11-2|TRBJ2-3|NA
ASSHTGLTDTQY
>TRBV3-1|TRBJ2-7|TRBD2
ASSRAGVSDEQY
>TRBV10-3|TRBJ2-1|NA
AIRRPDTAYNEQF
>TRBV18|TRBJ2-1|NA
ASSPIYSSYNEQF
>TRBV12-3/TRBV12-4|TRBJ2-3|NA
ASSQRGRHTDTQY
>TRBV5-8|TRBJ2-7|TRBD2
ASSQGLAGTSYEQY
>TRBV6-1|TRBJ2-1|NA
ATSRGGISYNEQF
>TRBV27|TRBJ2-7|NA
ASSSRTAEAFNGQY